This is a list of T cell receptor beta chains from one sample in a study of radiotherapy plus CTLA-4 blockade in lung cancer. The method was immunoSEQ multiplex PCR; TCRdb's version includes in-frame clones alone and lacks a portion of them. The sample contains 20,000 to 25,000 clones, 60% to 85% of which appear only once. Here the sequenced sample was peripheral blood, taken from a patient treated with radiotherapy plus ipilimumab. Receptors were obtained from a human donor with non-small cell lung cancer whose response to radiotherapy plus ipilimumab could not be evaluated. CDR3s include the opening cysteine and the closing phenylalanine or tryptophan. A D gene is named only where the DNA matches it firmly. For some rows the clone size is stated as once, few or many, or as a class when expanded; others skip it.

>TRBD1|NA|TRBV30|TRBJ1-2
TGTGCCTGCCCGGGGACAGGGGACGTCTATGGCTACACCTTC
CACPGTGDVYGYTF
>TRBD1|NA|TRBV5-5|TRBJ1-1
TGTGCCAGCAGCTTCCTATCCGGACAGGGACTGGCTGAAGCTTTCTTT
CASSFLSGQGLAEAFF
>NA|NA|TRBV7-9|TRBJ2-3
TGTGCCAGCAGCCCCCAGGGGTCCACAGATACGCAGTATTTT
CASSPQGSTDTQYF
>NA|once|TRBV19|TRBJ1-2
TGTGCCAGTAGTATAGAGGCCACAGGGCGAGGCTACACCTTC
CASSIEATGRGYTF
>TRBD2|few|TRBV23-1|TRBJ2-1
TGCGCCAGCAGTCAGTCGGGACTAGCGGGGGGGTATGAGCAGTTCTTC
CASSQSGLAGGYEQFF
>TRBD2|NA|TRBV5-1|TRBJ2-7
TGCGCCAGCAGCTTGGTTAGCGGGGGAAGATACGAGCAGTACTTC
CASSLVSGGRYEQYF
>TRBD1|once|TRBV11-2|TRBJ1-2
TGTGCCAGCAGCTTAGTCACAGGGGAGGATGGCTACACCTTC
CASSLVTGEDGYTF
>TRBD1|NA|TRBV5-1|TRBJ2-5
TGCGCCAGCAGCTTGGGACAGGGGGCGGGAGAGACCCAGTACTTC
CASSLGQGAGETQYF
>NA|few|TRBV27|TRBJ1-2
TGTGCCAGCAGGGGATCCGGGACAAGCTATGGCTACACCTTC
CASRGSGTSYGYTF
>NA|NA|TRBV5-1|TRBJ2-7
TGCGCCAGCAGCAAAGACTCGCTCATCAACTACGAGCAGTACTTC
CASSKDSLINYEQYF
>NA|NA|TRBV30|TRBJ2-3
TGTGCCTGGGTCCCCCGAGGCACAGATACGCAGTATTTT
CAWVPRGTDTQYF
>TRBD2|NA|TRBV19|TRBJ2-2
TGTGCCAGTAAAACTAAAAGCGGGAGTGGCACCGGGGAGCTGTTTTTT
CASKTKSGSGTGELFF
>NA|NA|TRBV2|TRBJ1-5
TGTGCCAGCAGTGATGTGCCCCAGACAGGAGATAGCAATCAGCCCCAGCATTTT
CASSDVPQTGDSNQPQHF
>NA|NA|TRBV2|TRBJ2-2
TGTGCCAGCAGTGAAATTCGGGCGGCGGCCGGGGAGATGTTTTTT
CASSEIRAAAGEMFF
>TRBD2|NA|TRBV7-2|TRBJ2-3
TGTGCCAGCAGCTTAGGGCTAGCGGGAGCGGGGACAGATACGCAGTATTTT
CASSLGLAGAGTDTQYF
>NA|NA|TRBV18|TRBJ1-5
TGTGCCAGCTCGGCGGCGGGGCCCCATCAGCCCCAGCATTTT
CASSAAGPHQPQHF
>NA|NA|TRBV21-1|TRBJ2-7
TGTGCCAGCAGCAAAGGCCTAGCGGAATACGAGCAGTACTTC
CASSKGLAEYEQYF
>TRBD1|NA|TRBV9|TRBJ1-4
TGTGCCAGCAGCCGGGACAGTCAAAATGAAAAACTGTTTTTT
CASSRDSQNEKLFF
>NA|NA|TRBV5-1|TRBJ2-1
TGCGCCAGCAGCCAAGCTGGGAGCTCCTACAATGAGCAGTTCTTC
CASSQAGSSYNEQFF
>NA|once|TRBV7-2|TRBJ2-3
TGTGCCAGCAGCCCCTTCACCGAGGATACGCAGTATTTT
CASSPFTEDTQYF
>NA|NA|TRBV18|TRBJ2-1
TGTGCCAGCTCACCAAGAGGGGAGCAGTTCTTC
CASSPRGEQFF
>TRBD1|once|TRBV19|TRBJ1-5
TGTGCCAGTAGTGCCGGCGCCAGGGGGTATCAGCCCCAGCATTTT
CASSAGARGYQPQHF
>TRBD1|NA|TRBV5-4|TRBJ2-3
TGTGCCAGCAGCTCGTTACAGGGGGCCGATACGCAGTATTTT
CASSSLQGADTQYF
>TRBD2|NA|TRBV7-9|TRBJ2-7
TGTGCCAGCAGCTTAGCGGGAGGGCCCCACGAGCAGTACTTC
CASSLAGGPHEQYF
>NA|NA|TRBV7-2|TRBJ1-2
TGTGCCAGCAGATCCGACAGATATGGCTACACCTTC
CASRSDRYGYTF
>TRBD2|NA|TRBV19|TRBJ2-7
TGTGCCAGTAGTCTACGGACTAGCGGGAGCTACGAGCAGTACTTC
CASSLRTSGSYEQYF
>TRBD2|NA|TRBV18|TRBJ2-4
TGTGCCAGCTCCTCGGACCCGCGGGGGAACGGAAACATTCAGTACTTC
CASSSDPRGNGNIQYF
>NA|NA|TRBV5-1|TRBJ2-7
TGCGCCAGCAGCCCGGGACACCGAAGCCGCTACGAGCAGTACTTC
CASSPGHRSRYEQYF
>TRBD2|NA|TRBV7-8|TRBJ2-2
TGTGCCAGCAGCTTACGACGGGAGGGTACCGGGGAGCTGTTTTTT
CASSLRREGTGELFF
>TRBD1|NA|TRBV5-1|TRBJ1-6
TGCGCCAGCAGACCCGGACAGGGGGCGTTATCACCCCTCCACTTT
CASRPGQGALSPLHF
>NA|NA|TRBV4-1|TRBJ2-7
TGCGCCAGCAGCCAAGATTCCCGACAAGACGGCGGGTGGAACGAGCAGTACTTC
CASSQDSRQDGGWNEQYF
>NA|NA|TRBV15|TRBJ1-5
TGTGCCACCAGCAGAGCGGAGGCGAGTGGCAATCAGCCCCAGCATTTT
CATSRAEASGNQPQHF
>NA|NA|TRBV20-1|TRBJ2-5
TGCAGTTTCGACAGGAAAGAGACCCAGTACTTC
CSFDRKETQYF
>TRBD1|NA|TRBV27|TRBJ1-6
TGTGCCAGCAGTTATACAGGGGTATCACCCCTCCACTTT
CASSYTGVSPLHF
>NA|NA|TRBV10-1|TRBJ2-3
TGCGCCAGCAGAAAGAAGAGAACTAGCACAGATACGCAGTATTTT
CASRKKRTSTDTQYF
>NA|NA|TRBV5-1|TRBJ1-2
TGCGCCAGCAGCTTGGCGGACACCACTAACTATGGCTACACCTTC
CASSLADTTNYGYTF
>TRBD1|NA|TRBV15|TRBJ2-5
TGTGCCACCAGCCGTTTAGACATGCAGGGGGCAGGAGAGACCCAGTACTTC
CATSRLDMQGAGETQYF
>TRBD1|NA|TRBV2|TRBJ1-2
TGTGCCAGCAGAGACCCGGGACAGGGATCCGGTGGCTACACCTTC
CASRDPGQGSGGYTF
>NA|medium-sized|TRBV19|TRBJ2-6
TGTGCCAGTAGTACAGGGGGGTCTGGGGCCAACGTCCTGACTTTC
CASSTGGSGANVLTF
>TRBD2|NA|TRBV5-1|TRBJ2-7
TGCGCCAGCAGCTTGGTTAGCGGGGGAAGATACGAGCAGTACTTC
CASSLVSGGRYEQYF
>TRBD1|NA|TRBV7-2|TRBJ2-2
TGTGCCAGCAGCTTAGAGGCAGGGGGCCCCGGGGAGCTGTTTTTT
CASSLEAGGPGELFF
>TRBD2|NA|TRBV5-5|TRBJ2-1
TGTGCCAGCAGCTTACTAGCGGCGACGAGGGATGAGCAGTTCTTC
CASSLLAATRDEQFF
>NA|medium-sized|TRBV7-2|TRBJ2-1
TGTGCCAGCAGCGGTAACCGGGACTCTATGAAGTTCTTC
CASSGNRDSMKFF
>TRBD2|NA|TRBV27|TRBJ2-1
TGTGCCAGCAGTTTATCGATAAGCGGGAGGGCAAACAATGAGCAGTTCTTC
CASSLSISGRANNEQFF
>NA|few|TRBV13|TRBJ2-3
TGTGCCAGCAGCTTAGGCCGCGCTAGCAAATTGGCAGATACGCAGTATTTT
CASSLGRASKLADTQYF
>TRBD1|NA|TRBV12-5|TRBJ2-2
TGTGCTAGTGGTCGATGGACAGGGCCCACTGATAAGGGCACCGGGGAGCTGTTTTTT
CASGRWTGPTDKGTGELFF
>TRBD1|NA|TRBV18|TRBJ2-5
TGTGCCAGCTCACCACCCGCCGGGACAGAAGAGACCCAGTACTTC
CASSPPAGTEETQYF
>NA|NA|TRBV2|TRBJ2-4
TGTGCCAGCAGGCGTTCGGGGGTGGCCAAAAACATTCAGTACTTC
CASRRSGVAKNIQYF
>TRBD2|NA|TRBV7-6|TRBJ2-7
TGTGCCAGCAGCCCCGCGGGACTAGTTTCTGGCGAGCAGTACTTC
CASSPAGLVSGEQYF
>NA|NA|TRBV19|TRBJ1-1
TGTGCCAGTAGTATAGATAGATACGGCCCGGGAGCTGAAGCTTTCTTT
CASSIDRYGPGAEAFF
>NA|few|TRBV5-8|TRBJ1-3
TGTGCCAGCAGCATCGACAGGATCTCTGGAAACACCATATATTTT
CASSIDRISGNTIYF
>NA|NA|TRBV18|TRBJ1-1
TGTGCCAGCTCCCCCAACGGGGGGAACACTGAAGCTTTCTTT
CASSPNGGNTEAFF
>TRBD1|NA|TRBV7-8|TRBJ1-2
TGTGCCAGCAGCTTAGGGGGGACAGGGGCCTTCCTCGGCTACACCTTC
CASSLGGTGAFLGYTF
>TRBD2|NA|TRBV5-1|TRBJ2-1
TGCGCCAGCAGCCTCGGGACTAGCGGGATTGTAGATGAGCAGTTCTTC
CASSLGTSGIVDEQFF
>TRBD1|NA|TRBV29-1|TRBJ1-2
TGCAGCGCTGCTCCGGGACAGGGAGCCTATGGCTACACCTTC
CSAAPGQGAYGYTF
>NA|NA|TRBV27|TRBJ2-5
TGTGCCAGCAGTTTCGGACAGCAAGAGACCCAGTACTTC
CASSFGQQETQYF